This T cell receptor beta chain was recovered during a study of neoadjuvant anti-PD-1 for oral cavity cancer. V dropped 2 bases and J dropped 0 bases, with 14 bases sitting between them. The CDR3 runs 18 residues. Germline loops: CDR1 MDHEN, CDR2 SYDVKM. Study-level results: Treg/Th17 ratio rose with pretreatment blood and fell with post-treatment tumor TCRbeta clonality. Non-responders to neoadjuvant nivolumab had significantly more clonal PBMC T cells than responders. TCR analyses covered only three patients per response group.

A word on this clone: Its antigen is currently unknown.

Generated by immunoSEQ multiplex PCR, the TCRdb table keeps only in-frame clones and is missing some. The data contain fewer than 7,000 clones, around three quarters of them singletons. This rearrangement joins TRBV28 to TRBJ1-6; no reliable D call. The sample was PBMCs, taken before nivolumab (anti-PD-1) treatment. The receptor was derived from a person between 40 and 80 years old with oral cavity squamous cell carcinoma. CDR3 DNA: TGTGCCAGCAGTTTACCGACGGTCCGCAGCTCCTATAATTCACCCCTCCACTTT. Amino acids: CASSLPTVRSSYNSPLHF. Variable domain in full (rest from reference TRBV28 and TRBJ1-6): DVKVTQSSRYLVKRTGEKVFLECVQDMDHENMFWYRQDPGLGLRLIYFSYDVKMKEKGDIPEGYSVSREKKERFSLILESASTNQTSMYLCASSLPTVRSSYNSPLHFGNGTRLTVT.